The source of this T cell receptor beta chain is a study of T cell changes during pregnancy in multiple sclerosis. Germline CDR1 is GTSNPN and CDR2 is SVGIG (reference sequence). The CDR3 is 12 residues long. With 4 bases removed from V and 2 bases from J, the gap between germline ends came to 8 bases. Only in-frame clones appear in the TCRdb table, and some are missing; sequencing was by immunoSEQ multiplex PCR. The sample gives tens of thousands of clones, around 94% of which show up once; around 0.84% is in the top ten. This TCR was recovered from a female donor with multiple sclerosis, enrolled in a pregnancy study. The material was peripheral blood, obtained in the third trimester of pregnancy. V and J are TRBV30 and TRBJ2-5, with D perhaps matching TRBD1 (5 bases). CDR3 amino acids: CAWKTEQETQYF. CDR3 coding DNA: TGTGCCTGGAAGACAGAACAAGAGACCCAGTACTTC.